One sample yielded the 10 T cell receptor beta chains listed below, sequenced in a study of cytomegalovirus exposure and HLA in healthy donors (dated by TCRdb to 2015 to 2018). Receptor amplification or capture employed the immunoSEQ multiplex PCR assay. The multiplex PCR relied on a mix of 60 forward primers for TCR Vbeta segments and 13 reverse primers for TCR Jbeta segments. TCRdb carries this immuneACCESS record with in-frame sequences only. Its versions omit some clonotypes, under half of them owing to an unresolved V gene in the studies checked, with the rest unexplained. The sample includes over 75,000 clones, with roughly 83% observed a single time. About 3.1% of the sample is held by the ten biggest clonotypes. The sample was PBMCs. These receptors were obtained from a male donor in good health and CMV-seropositive.

The gene calls are TRBV4-3 and TRBJ1-1, with D maybe TRBD1 (6 bases). CDR3 size: 14 residues. Trimming stripped 3 bases from V and 0 bases from J, with 8 bases between. Per the germline V gene, CDR1 is LGHNA and CDR2 is YSLEER. CDR3 sequence: CASSQDSMNTEAFF. DNA of the CDR3: TGCGCCAGCAGCCAGGACAGTATGAACACTGAAGCTTTCTTT.

The V gene is TRBV15, the J gene TRBJ1-3; tentative D call: TRBD1 (5 bases). Germline CDR1 LNHNV, CDR2 YYDKDF (reference sequence). V gave up 0 bases and J gave up 5 bases, with 17 bases separating them. The length of the CDR3 is 17 residues. DNA for the CDR3: TGTGCCACCAGCAGAGAGGGTTTTAGGGGAAGGAGAAACACCATATATTTT. Encoded protein: CATSREGFRGRRNTIYF. Together with reference TRBV15 and TRBJ1-3, the CDR3 gives the full variable domain: DAMVIQNPRYQVTQFGKPVTLSCSQTLNHNVMYWYQQKSSQAPKLLFHYYDKDFNNEADTPDNFQSRRPNTSFCFLDIRSPGLGDTAMYLCATSREGFRGRRNTIYFGEGSWLTVV.

V usage is TRBV9 and J usage is TRBJ1-5, with TRBD1 as a possible D gene (6 bases). Looked up from germline, CDR1 is SGDLS and CDR2 is YYNGEE. The CDR3 is 14 amino acids. V was shortened by 3 bases and J by 1 base, with 8 bases between the two germline ends. DNA of the CDR3: TGTGCCAGCAGCGCTGACAGGAGCAATCAGCCCCAGCATTTT. Its translation: CASSADRSNQPQHF.

The chain combines TRBV5-4 with TRBJ2-5; possible D gene TRBD1, 6 bases. The closer fit of TRBJ2-7 to the DNA end suggests the J call may be wrong. Germline V gives CDR1 SGHNT, CDR2 YYREEE (reference sequence). The CDR3 loop spans 14 amino acids. The CDR3 sequence is CASSPEGVSYEQYF. The CDR3 DNA reads TGTGCCAGCAGCCCCGAGGGGGTATCTTACGAGCAGTACTTC.

The chain uses TRBV7-9 and TRBJ2-7; TRBD1 is a possible D gene (6 bases). V dropped 4 bases and J dropped 3 bases, with 16 bases sitting between them. The CDR3 extends over 15 amino acids. Per the germline V gene, CDR1 is SEHNR and CDR2 is FQNEAQ (reference sequence). As DNA, the CDR3 is TGTGCCAGCAGCTACAGGGAAGAGGCCGTCTACGAGCAGTACTTC. Protein sequence: CASSYREEAVYEQYF.

Comments on this clone: One junction end does not reproduce the germline sequence, and a read error may be involved. The J gene is TRBJ1-2, the V gene TRBV30, with D unresolved. The germline V gene encodes CDR1 GTSNPN and CDR2 SVGIG (reference sequence). The CDR3 has 14 amino acids. DNA for the CDR3: TGTGCCTGGAGTGTACTCTTAGCCGTAGAGGGTTTGGCCTTC. Protein product: CAWSVLLAVEGLAF.

The rearrangement joins TRBV7-9 to TRBJ2-7; 9 bases align to TRBD1. The CDR3 sequence is 16 residues long. V lost 5 bases to trimming and J lost 1 base; unmatched junction nucleotides: 9. Germline CDR1 is SEHNR and CDR2 is FQNEAQ (reference sequence). The CDR3 loop is CASSPTGGAGSYEQYF. The CDR3 DNA reads as TGTGCCAGCAGCCCAACAGGGGGCGCGGGGTCCTACGAGCAGTACTTC.

The chain couples TRBV19 to TRBJ2-3; 7 bases agree with TRBD2. With 3 bases clipped from V and 3 bases from J, the junction kept 6 bases outside the gene matches. The germline gives CDR1 LNHDA, CDR2 SQIVND (reference sequence). CDR3 length: 15 amino acids. The CDR3 bases are TGTGCCAGTAGTATTGAGCGGGGTATGACAGATACGCAGTATTTT. Amino acids: CASSIERGMTDTQYF.

This clone came up a few times. The rearrangement joins TRBV19 to TRBJ2-2; maybe TRBD1 (6 bases). The CDR3 is 16 residues long. Trimming left V 3 bases short and J 4 bases short, with 15 bases between. Per germline, CDR1 LNHDA and CDR2 SQIVND (reference sequence). The CDR3 coding sequence is TGTGCCAGTAGTATTCCCCGACAGGACGGCACCGGGGAGCTGTTTTTT. Protein sequence: CASSIPRQDGTGELFF. The full variable domain, completed using reference TRBV19 and TRBJ2-2, is DGGITQSPKYLFRKEGQNVTLSCEQNLNHDAMYWYRQDPGQGLRLIYYSQIVNDFQKGDIAEGYSVSREKKESFPLTVTSAQKNPTAFYLCASSIPRQDGTGELFFGEGSRLTVL.

The sample holds one count of this clone. This chain's CDR3 is CASSISLAGLNSPLHF. CDR3 nucleotide sequence: TGTGCCAGTAGTATATCATTAGCGGGACTAAATTCACCCCTCCACTTT. The chain couples TRBV19 to TRBJ1-6; D is possibly TRBD1 (5 bases). This CDR3 is built from 16 residues. The germline CDR1 and CDR2 sequences are LNHDA and SQIVND (reference sequence). V lost 2 bases to trimming and J lost 7 bases, with 15 bases between them. The entire variable domain, with the rest obtained from reference TRBV19 and TRBJ1-6, is as follows: DGGITQSPKYLFRKEGQNVTLSCEQNLNHDAMYWYRQDPGQGLRLIYYSQIVNDFQKGDIAEGYSVSREKKESFPLTVTSAQKNPTAFYLCASSISLAGLNSPLHFGNGTRLTVT.